These T cell receptor beta chains were read from a single sample in a study of CD8+ T cells in alopecia areata. Sequenced by immunoSEQ multiplex PCR; TCRdb stores in-frame clones only, minus some. The repertoire holds 75,000 to 100,000 clones, with about 71% as singletons. The material sequenced was CD8+ T cells sorted from blood, taken at week 44, from a patient treated with tofacitinib. The source of these receptors is a human donor with alopecia areata. CDR3s include the opening cysteine and the closing phenylalanine or tryptophan. Each record gives: D gene, clone size, V gene, J gene, CDR3 length, CDR3 protein, CDR3 DNA. A D gene is named only where the DNA matches it firmly. A row's size may be missing; if present it is once, few, many or a size class.

D: TRBD1
size: .
V: TRBV5-4
J: TRBJ2-7
length: 16
CDR3: CASSPPDRGASYEQYF
DNA: TGTGCCAGCAGCCCGCCGGACAGGGGAGCCTCCTACGAGCAGTACTTC

D: TRBD1
size: .
V: TRBV29-1
J: TRBJ1-1
length: 11
CDR3: CSVQGATEAFF
DNA: TGCAGCGTTCAGGGGGCGACTGAAGCTTTCTTT

D: .
size: .
V: TRBV5-8
J: TRBJ1-5
length: 17
CDR3: CASSLEGGQGARQPQHF
DNA: TGTGCCAGCAGCTTGGAAGGAGGTCAGGGTGCAAGACAGCCCCAGCATTTT

D: .
size: .
V: TRBV5-1
J: TRBJ1-1
length: 15
CDR3: CASRPRDTQNTEAFF
DNA: TGCGCCAGCAGACCCCGGGACACACAGAACACTGAAGCTTTCTTT

D: .
size: .
V: TRBV29-1
J: TRBJ2-7
length: 14
CDR3: CSVEDQFRGYEQYF
DNA: TGCAGCGTTGAAGATCAGTTCAGGGGCTACGAGCAGTACTTC

D: .
size: .
V: TRBV13
J: TRBJ2-7
length: 13
CDR3: CASSELGTHEQYF
DNA: TGTGCCAGCAGCGAGTTGGGGACCCACGAGCAGTACTTC

D: .
size: .
V: TRBV25-1
J: TRBJ2-7
length: 11
CDR3: CASSRMGEQYF
DNA: TGTGCCAGCAGCAGGATGGGGGAGCAGTACTTC

D: TRBD2
size: .
V: TRBV19
J: TRBJ2-1
length: 15
CDR3: CASRTSGGAYNEQFF
DNA: TGTGCCAGTAGGACAAGCGGGGGGGCTTACAATGAGCAGTTCTTC

D: .
size: many
V: TRBV6-6
J: TRBJ1-1
length: 16
CDR3: CASSYSEELMNTEAFF
DNA: TGTGCCAGCAGTTATTCAGAAGAACTGATGAACACTGAAGCTTTCTTT

D: .
size: .
V: TRBV7-8
J: TRBJ2-7
length: 16
CDR3: CASSLVAAPIDYEQYF
DNA: TGTGCCAGCAGCTTAGTTGCGGCCCCAATTGACTACGAGCAGTACTTC

D: .
size: .
V: TRBV19
J: TRBJ2-5
length: 13
CDR3: CASKSNSQETQYF
DNA: TGTGCCAGTAAAAGTAACAGCCAAGAGACCCAGTACTTC